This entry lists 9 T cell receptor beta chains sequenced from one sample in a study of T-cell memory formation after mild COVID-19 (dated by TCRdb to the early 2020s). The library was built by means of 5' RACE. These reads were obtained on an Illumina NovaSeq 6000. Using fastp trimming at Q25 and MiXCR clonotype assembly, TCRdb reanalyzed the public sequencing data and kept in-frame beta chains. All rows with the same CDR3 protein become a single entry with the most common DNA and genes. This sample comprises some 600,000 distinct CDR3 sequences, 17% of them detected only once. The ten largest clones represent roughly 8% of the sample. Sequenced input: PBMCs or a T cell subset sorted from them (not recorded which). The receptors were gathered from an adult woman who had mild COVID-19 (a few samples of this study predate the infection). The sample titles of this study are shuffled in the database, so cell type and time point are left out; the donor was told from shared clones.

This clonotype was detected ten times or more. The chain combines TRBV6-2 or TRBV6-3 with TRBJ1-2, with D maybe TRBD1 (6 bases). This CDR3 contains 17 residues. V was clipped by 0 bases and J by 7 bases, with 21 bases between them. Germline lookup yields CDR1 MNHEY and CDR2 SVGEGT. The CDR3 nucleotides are TGTGCCAGCAGTTACTCAACCCAGACCCCAAAACAGGGTGGCTACACCTTC. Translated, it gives CASSYSTQTPKQGGYTF.

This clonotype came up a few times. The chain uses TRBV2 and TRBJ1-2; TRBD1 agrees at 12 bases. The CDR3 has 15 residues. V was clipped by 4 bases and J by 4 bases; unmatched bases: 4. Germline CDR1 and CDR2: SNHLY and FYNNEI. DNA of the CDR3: TGTGCCAGCAGTGGGGGACAGGGGGCCTCCTATGGCTACACCTTC. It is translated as CASSGGQGASYGYTF. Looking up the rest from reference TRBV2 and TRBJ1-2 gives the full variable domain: EPEVTQTPSHQVTQMGQEVILRCVPISNHLYFYWYRQILGQKVEFLVSFYNNEISEKSEIFDDQFSVERPDGSNFTLKIRSTKLEDSAMYFCASSGGQGASYGYTFGSGTRLTVV.

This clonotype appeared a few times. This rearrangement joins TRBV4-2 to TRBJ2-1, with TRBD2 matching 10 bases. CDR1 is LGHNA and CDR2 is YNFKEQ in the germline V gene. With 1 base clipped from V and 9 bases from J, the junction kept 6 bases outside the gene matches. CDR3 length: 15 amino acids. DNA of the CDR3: TGTGCCAGCAGCCAAGGGACTAGCGGAGTTGCTGAGCAGTTCTTC. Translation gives CASSQGTSGVAEQFF.

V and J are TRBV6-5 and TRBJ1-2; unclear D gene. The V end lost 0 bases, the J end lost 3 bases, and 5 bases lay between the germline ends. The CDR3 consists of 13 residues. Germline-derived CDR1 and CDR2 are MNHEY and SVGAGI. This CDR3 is CASSYSRDYGYTF. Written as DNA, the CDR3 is TGTGCCAGCAGTTACTCGCGGGACTATGGCTACACCTTC.

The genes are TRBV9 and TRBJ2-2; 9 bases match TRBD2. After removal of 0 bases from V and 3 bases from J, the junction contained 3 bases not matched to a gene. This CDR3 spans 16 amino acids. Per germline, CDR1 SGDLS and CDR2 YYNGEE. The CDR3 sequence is CASSVGLAGDTGELFF. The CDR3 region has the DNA TGTGCCAGCAGCGTAGGATTAGCGGGAGACACCGGGGAGCTGTTTTTT.

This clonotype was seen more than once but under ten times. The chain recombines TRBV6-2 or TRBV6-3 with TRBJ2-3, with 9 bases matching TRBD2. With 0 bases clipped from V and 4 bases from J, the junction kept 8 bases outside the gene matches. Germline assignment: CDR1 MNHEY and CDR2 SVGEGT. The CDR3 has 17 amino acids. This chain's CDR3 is CASSYSSAGGPADTQYF. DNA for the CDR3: TGTGCCAGCAGTTACTCGAGTGCGGGAGGGCCAGCAGATACGCAGTATTTT.

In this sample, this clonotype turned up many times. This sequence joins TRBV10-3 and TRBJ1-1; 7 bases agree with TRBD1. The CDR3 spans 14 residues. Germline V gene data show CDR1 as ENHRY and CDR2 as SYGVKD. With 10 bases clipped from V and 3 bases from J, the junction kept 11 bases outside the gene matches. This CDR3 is CATAGTATDTEAFF. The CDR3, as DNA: TGTGCCACCGCCGGGACAGCCACGGACACTGAAGCTTTCTTT.

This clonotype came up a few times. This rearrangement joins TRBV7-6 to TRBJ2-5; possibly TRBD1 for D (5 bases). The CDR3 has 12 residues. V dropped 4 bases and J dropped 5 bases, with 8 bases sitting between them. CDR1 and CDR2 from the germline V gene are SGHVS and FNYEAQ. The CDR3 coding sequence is TGTGCCAGCAGCTACAGGATGGAGACCCAGTACTTC. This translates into CASSYRMETQYF.

DNA of the CDR3: TGTGCCACCCGACAGTACTCCTACAATGAGCAGTTCTTC. Its protein product is CATRQYSYNEQFF. The chain recombines TRBV30 with TRBJ2-1; maybe TRBD1 (5 bases). V lost 8 bases and J lost 0, with 11 bases in between. Per the germline V gene, CDR1 is GTSNPN and CDR2 is SVGIG (reference sequence). This CDR3 has 13 amino acids.